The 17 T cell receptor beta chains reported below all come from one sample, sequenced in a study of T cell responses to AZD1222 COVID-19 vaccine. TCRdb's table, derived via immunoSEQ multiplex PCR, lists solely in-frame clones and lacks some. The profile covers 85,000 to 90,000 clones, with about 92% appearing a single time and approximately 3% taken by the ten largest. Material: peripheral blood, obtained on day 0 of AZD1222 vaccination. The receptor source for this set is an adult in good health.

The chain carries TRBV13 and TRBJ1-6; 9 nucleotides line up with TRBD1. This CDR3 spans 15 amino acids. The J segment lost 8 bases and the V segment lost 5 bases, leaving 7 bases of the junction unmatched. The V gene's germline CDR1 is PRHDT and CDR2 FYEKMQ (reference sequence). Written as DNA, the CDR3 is TGTGCCAGCAGCGTACAGGGGGCGCGATATTCACCCCTCCACTTT. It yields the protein CASSVQGARYSPLHF. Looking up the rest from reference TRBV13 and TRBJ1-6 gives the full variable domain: AAGVIQSPRHLIKEKRETATLKCYPIPRHDTVYWYQQGPGQDPQFLISFYEKMQSDKGSIPDRFSAQQFSDYHSELNMSSLELGDSALYFCASSVQGARYSPLHFGNGTRLTVT.

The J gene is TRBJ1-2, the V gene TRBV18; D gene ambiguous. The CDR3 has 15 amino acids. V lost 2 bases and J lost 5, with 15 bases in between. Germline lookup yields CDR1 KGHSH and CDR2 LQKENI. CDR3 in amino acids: CASSPESMMWYGYTF. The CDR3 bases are TGTGCCAGCTCACCAGAGAGCATGATGTGGTATGGCTACACCTTC.

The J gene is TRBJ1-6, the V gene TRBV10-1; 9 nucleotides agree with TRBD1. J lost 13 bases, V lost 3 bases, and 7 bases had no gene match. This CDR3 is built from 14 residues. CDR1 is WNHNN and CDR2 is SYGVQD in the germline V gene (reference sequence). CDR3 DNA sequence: TGCGCCAGCAGTGACGGGACAGGGACACGTCCCCTCCACTTT. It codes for CASSDGTGTRPLHF.

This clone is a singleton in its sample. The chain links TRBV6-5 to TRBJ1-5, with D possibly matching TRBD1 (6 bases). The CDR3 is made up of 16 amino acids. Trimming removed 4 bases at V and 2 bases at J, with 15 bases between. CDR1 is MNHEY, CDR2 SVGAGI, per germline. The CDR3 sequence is CASSSDRPRGNQPQHF. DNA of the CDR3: TGTGCCAGCAGTTCAGACAGGCCCCGGGGCAATCAGCCCCAGCATTTT.

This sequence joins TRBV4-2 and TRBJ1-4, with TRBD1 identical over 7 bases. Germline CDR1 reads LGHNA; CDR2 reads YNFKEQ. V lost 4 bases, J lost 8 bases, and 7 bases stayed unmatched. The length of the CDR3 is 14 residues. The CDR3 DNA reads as TGTGCCAGCAGCCTTGAACAGGGGAGAGAAAAACTGTTTTTT. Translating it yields CASSLEQGREKLFF.

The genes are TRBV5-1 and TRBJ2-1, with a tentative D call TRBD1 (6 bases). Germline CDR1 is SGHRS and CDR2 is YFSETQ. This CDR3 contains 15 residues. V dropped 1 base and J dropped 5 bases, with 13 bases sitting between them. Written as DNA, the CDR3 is TGCGCCAGCAGCTTGATACCCGGACAGAACAATGAGCAGTTCTTC. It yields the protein CASSLIPGQNNEQFF.

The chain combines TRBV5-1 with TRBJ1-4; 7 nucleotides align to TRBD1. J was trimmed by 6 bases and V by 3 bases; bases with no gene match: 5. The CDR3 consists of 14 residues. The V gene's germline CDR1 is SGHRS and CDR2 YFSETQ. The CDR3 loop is CASSSGTADEKLFF. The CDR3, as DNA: TGCGCCAGCAGCTCCGGGACAGCTGATGAAAAACTGTTTTTT.

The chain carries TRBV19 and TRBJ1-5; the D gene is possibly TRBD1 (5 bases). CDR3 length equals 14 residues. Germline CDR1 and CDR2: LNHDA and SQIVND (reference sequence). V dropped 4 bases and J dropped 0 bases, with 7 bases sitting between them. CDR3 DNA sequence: TGTGCCAGTAGTACGACAGTTAGCAATCAGCCCCAGCATTTT. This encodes CASSTTVSNQPQHF.

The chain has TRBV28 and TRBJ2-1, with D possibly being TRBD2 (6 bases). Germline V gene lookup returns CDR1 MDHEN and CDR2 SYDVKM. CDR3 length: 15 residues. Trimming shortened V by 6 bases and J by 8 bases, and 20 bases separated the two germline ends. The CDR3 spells CASRLSGSMAHEQFF. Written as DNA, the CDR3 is TGTGCCAGCAGGCTTAGCGGATCCATGGCCCATGAGCAGTTCTTC.

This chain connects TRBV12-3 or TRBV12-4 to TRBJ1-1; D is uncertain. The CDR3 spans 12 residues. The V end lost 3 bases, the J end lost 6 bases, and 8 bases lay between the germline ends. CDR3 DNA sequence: TGTGCCAGCAGTTTTCGGCAGTCTGAAGCTTTCTTT. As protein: CASSFRQSEAFF.

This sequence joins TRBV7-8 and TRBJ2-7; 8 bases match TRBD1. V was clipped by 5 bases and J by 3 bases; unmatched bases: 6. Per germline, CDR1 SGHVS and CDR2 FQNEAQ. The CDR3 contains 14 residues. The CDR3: CASSLRDRLYEQYF. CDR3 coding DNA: TGTGCCAGCAGCCTGAGGGACAGGCTCTACGAGCAGTACTTC.

The CDR3 nucleotides are TGTGCCAGCAGCCCTGGGACAGGGGGCAATGGCTACACCTTC. Its protein product is CASSPGTGGNGYTF. V is TRBV5-5 and J is TRBJ1-2; TRBD1 aligns across 12 bases. With 4 bases clipped from V and 6 bases from J, the junction kept 4 bases outside the gene matches. CDR1 and CDR2 from the germline V gene are SGHKS and YYEKEE (reference sequence). CDR3 length equals 14 residues.

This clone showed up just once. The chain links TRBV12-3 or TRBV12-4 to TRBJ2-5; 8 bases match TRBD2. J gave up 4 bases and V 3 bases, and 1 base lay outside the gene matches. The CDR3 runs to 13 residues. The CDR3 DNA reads TGTGCCAGCAGTTTCGGACTAGCAGAGACCCAGTACTTC. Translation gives CASSFGLAETQYF.

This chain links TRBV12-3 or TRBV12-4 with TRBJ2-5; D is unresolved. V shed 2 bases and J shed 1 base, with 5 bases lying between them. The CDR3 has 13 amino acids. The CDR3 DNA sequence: TGTGCCAGCAGTTTACAAATCCAAGAGACCCAGTACTTC. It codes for CASSLQIQETQYF.

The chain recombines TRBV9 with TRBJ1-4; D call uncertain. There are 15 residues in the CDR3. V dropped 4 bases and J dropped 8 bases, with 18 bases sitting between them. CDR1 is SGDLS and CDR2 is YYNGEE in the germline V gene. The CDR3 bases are TGTGCCAGCAGCCCAGATCTAGGGAACCAAGAAAAACTGTTTTTT. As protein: CASSPDLGNQEKLFF.

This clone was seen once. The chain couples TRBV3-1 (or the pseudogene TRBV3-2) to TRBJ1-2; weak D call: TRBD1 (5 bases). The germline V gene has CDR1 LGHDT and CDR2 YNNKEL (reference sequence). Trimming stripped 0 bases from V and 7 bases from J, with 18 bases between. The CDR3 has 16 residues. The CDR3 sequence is CASSQEGDLGVGGYTF. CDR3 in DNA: TGTGCCAGCAGCCAAGAAGGGGACCTCGGGGTAGGTGGCTACACCTTC.

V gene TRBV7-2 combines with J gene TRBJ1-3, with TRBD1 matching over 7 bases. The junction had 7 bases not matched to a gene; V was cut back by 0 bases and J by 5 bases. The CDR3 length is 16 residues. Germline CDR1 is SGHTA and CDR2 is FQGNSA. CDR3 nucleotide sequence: TGTGCCAGCAGCTTAGCGTCAGGGGGGAAGAGAAACACCATATATTTT. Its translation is CASSLASGGKRNTIYF.